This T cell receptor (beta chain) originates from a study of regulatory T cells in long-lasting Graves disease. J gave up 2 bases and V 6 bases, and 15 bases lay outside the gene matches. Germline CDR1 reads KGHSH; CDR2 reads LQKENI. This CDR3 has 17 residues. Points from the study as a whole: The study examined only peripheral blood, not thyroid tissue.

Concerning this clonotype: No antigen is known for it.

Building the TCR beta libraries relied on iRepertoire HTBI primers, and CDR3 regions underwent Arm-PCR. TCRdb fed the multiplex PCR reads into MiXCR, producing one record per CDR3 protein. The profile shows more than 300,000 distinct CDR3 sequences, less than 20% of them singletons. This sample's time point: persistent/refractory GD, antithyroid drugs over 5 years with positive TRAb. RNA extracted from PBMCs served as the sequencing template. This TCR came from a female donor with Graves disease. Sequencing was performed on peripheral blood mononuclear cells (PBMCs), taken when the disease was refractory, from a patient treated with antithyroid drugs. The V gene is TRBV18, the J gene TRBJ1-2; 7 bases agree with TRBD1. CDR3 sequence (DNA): TGTGCCAGCTCGATAGTTTCCACAGGGGAAGGCAACTATGGCTACACCTTC. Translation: CASSIVSTGEGNYGYTF.